The entry that follows covers one TCR beta chain sequence. Its antigen is not identified. Germline CDR1 and CDR2: MNHEY and SVGAGI. The CDR3 has 14 residues. Both 60 Vbeta primers and 13 Jbeta primers went into the PCR. Libraries were prepared by immunoSEQ multiplex PCR; TCRdb keeps only in-frame clonotypes and omits some of them. The table records around 90,000 clones, roughly two thirds of them present only once. The data are from a study of cytomegalovirus exposure and HLA in healthy donors. Study findings and constraints: Follow-up analysis later connected one missense variant in DCLRE1C with trimming of TCR beta V- and J-genes.

The receptor was isolated from a human donor in good health. The chain carries TRBV6-5 and TRBJ2-5; D gene uncertain. The better agreement between TRBJ2-7 and the DNA end casts doubt on the J call. The sample consisted of PBMCs. CDR3 residues: CASSYGQVSYEQYF. The DNA for the CDR3 is TGTGCCAGCAGTTACGGTCAGGTCTCCTACGAGCAGTACTTC.